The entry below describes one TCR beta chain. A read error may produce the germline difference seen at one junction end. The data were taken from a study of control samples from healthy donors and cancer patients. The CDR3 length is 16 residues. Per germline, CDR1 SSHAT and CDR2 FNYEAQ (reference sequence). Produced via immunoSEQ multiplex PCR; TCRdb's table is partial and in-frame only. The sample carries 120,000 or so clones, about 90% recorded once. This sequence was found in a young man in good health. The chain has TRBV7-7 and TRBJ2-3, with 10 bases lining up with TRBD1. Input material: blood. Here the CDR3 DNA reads TGTGCTAGCAGCTTGACGGGACAGGGGAACACAGATACGCAGTATTTT. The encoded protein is CASSLTGQGNTDTQYF.